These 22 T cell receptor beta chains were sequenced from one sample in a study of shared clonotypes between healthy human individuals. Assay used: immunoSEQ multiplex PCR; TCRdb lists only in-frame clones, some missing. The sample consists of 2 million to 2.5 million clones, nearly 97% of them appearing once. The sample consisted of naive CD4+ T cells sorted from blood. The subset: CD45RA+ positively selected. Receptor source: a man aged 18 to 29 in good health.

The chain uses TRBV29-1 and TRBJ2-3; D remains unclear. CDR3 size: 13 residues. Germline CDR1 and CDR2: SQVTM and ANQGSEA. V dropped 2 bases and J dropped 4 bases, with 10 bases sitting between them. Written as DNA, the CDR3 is TGCAGCGTTGAAAGTCTGTTGTCAGATACGCAGTATTTT. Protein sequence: CSVESLLSDTQYF.

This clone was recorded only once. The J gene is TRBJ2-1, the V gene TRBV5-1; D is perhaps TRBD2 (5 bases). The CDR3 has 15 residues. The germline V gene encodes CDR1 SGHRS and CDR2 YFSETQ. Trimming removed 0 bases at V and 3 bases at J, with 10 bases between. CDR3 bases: TGCGCCAGCAGCTTGGCCAGCGGCCACTACAATGAGCAGTTCTTC. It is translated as CASSLASGHYNEQFF.

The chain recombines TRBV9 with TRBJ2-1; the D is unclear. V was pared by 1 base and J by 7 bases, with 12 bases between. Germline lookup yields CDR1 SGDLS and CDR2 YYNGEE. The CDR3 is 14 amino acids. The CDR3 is CASSVQAAVNEQFF. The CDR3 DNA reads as TGTGCCAGCAGCGTACAGGCGGCAGTGAATGAGCAGTTCTTC.

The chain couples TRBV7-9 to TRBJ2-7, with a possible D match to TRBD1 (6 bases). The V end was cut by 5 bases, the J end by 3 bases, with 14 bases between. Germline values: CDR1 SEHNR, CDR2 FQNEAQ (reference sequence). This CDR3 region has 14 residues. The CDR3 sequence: CASSPGGTLYEQYF. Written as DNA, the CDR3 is TGTGCCAGCAGCCCAGGTGGGACACTCTACGAGCAGTACTTC.

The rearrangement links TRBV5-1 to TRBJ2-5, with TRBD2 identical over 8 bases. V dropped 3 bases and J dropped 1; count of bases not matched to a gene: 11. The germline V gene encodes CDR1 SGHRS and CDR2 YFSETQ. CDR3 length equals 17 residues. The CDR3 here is CASSSGERGGLQETQYF. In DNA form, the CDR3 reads TGCGCCAGCAGCTCGGGAGAACGGGGGGGCCTCCAAGAGACCCAGTACTTC.

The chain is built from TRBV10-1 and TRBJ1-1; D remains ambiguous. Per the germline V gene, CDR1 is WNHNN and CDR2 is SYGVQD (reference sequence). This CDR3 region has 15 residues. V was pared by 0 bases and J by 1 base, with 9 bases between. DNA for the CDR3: TGCGCCAGCAGTGAGTCGCGGACCCGGAACACTGAAGCTTTCTTT. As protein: CASSESRTRNTEAFF.

The CDR3 protein is CASSEDAAGTGYTF. CDR3 nucleotide sequence: TGTGCCAGCAGTGAAGATGCGGCAGGGACTGGCTACACCTTC. The chain couples TRBV25-1 to TRBJ1-2; perhaps TRBD1 as D (5 bases). The V and J ends lost 2 bases and 7 bases respectively, with 14 bases between them. CDR1 is MGHDK, CDR2 SYGVNS, per germline. The CDR3 contains 14 residues.

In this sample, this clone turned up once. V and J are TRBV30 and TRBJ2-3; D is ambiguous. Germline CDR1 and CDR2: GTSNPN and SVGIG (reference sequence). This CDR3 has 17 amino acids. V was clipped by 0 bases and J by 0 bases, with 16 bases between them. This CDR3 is CAWSVPERQVSTDTQYF. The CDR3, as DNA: TGTGCCTGGAGTGTACCAGAGAGGCAGGTTAGCACAGATACGCAGTATTTT.

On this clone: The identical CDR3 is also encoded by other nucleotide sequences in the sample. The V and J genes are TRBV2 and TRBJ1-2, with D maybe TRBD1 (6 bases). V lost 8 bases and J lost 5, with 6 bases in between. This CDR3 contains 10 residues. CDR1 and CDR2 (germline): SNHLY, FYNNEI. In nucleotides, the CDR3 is TGTGCCAGCGGACAGTATGGCTACACCTTC. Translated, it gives CASGQYGYTF.

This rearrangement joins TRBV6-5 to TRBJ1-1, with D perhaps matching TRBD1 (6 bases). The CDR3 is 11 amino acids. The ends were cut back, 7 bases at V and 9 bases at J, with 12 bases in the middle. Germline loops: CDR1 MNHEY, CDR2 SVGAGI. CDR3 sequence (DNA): TGTGCCAGCACCCAGACAGGACAAGCTTTCTTT. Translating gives CASTQTGQAFF.

The CDR3 DNA follows: TGTGCCAGCAGCATCGATGGGACTAGCGGGCGAGAGACCCAGTACTTC. Its protein product is CASSIDGTSGRETQYF. This rearrangement joins TRBV5-4 to TRBJ2-5, with 12 bases identical to TRBD2. Trimming cost V 4 bases and J 4 bases; bases outside gene matches: 8. Germline-derived CDR1 and CDR2 are SGHNT and YYREEE (reference sequence). The CDR3 extends over 16 amino acids.

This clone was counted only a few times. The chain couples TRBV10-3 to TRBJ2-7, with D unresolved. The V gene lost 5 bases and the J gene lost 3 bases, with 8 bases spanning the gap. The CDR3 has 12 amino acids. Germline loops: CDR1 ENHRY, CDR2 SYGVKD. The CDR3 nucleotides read TGTGCCATCAGTTCCTCCGGCTACGAGCAGTACTTC. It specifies CAISSSGYEQYF.

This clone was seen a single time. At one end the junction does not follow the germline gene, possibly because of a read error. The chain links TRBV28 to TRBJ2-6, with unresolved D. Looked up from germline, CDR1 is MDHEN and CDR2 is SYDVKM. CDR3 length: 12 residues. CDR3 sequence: CATASGANVLTF. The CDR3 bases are TGCGCCACGGCATCTGGGGCCAACGTCCTGACTTTC.

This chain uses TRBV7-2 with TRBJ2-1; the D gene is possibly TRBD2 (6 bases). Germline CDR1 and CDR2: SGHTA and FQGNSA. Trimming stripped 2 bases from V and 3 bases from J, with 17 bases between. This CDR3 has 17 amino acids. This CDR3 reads CASSLRSPRGNYNEQFF. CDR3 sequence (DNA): TGTGCCAGCAGCTTAAGATCCCCACGGGGGAACTACAATGAGCAGTTCTTC.

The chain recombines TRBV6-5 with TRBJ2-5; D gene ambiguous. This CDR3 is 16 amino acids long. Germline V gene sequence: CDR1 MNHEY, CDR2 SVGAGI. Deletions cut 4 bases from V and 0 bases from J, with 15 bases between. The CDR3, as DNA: TGTGCCAGCAGTTCCCGTCGGACCTTCTACCAAGAGACCCAGTACTTC. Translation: CASSSRRTFYQETQYF.

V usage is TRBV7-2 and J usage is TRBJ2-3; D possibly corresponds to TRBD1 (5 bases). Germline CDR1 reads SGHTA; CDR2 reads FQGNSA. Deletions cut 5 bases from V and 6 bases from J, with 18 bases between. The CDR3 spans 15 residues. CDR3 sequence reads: CASSPSIRGFDTQYF. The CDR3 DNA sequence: TGTGCCAGCAGCCCCTCTATTAGGGGATTTGATACGCAGTATTTT.

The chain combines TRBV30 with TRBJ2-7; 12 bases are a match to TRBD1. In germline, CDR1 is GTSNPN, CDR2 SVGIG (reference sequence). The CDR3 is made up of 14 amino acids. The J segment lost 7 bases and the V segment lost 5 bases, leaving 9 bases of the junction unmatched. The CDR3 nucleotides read TGTGCCTGGGGGTTCGGGACAGGGGGCAGTGAGCAGTACTTC. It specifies CAWGFGTGGSEQYF. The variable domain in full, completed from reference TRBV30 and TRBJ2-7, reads SQTIHQWPATLVQPVGSPLSLECTVEGTSNPNLYWYRQAAGRGLQLLFYSVGIGQISSEVPQNLSASRPQDRQFILSSKKLLLSDSGFYLCAWGFGTGGSEQYFGPGTRLTVT.

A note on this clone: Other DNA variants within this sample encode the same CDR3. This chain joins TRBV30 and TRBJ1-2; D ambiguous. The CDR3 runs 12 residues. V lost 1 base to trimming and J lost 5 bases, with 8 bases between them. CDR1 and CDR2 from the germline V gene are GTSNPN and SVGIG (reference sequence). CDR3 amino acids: CAWSGGSYGYTF. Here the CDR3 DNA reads TGTGCCTGGAGTGGAGGGTCTTATGGCTACACCTTC.

Written as DNA, the CDR3 is TGCGCCAGCAGCGTTCTAGCGGGGGGGATTTACGAGCAGTACTTC. Translated, it gives CASSVLAGGIYEQYF. The chain recombines TRBV5-1 with TRBJ2-7; 12 nucleotides match TRBD2. After removal of 4 bases from V and 4 bases from J, the junction contained 6 bases not matched to a gene. This CDR3 is built from 15 residues. Germline assignment: CDR1 SGHRS and CDR2 YFSETQ. Using reference TRBV5-1 and TRBJ2-7 for the parts outside the CDR3, the full variable domain is KAGVTQTPRYLIKTRGQQVTLSCSPISGHRSVSWYQQTPGQGLQFLFEYFSETQRNKGNFPGRFSGRQFSNSRSEMNVSTLELGDSALYLCASSVLAGGIYEQYFGPGTRLTVT.

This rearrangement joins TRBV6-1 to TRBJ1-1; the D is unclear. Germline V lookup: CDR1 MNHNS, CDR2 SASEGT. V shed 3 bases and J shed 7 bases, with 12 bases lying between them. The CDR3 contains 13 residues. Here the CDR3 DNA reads TGTGCCAGCAGTGAGGGTCGTAGTATTGAAGCTTTCTTT. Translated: CASSEGRSIEAFF.

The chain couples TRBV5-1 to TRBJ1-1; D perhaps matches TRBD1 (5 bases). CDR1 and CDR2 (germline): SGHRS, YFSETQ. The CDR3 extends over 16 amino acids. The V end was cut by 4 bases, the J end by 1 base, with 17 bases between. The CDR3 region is CASSPRGGLGNTEAFF. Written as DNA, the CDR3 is TGCGCCAGCAGCCCTCGTGGGGGATTGGGGAACACTGAAGCTTTCTTT.

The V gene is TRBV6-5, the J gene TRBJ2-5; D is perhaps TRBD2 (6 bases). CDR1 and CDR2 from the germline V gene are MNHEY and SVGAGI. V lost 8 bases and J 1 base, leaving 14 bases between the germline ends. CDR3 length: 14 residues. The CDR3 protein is CASGRGGAQETQYF. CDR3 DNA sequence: TGTGCCAGCGGCCGTGGAGGGGCCCAAGAGACCCAGTACTTC.